This T cell receptor (beta chain) was retrieved from a study of long-term antiretroviral therapy in people with HIV (dated by TCRdb to between 2021 and 2022). About the full investigation: The earliest samples were collected about a decade before the 2015 WHO recommendation for immediate ART, when ART was typically delayed until CD4 counts fell. Whether ART initiation and durable HIV suppression were associated with changes in peripheral blood TRB repertoire composition and diversity was tested in a retrospective serial study. A total of roughly 200 cryopreserved PBMC samples came from 30 adults with confirmed HIV infection and were collected serially over a mean of roughly six years (range 1-12). Eleven of the 30 participants with HIV were female. No cross-contamination during QIAcube processing was shown when test extractions of a monoclonal T-cell line were performed alongside fewer than 35 polyclonal samples. Overall study results and their limits: Because pre-ART samples had limited cell numbers, unsorted PBMC were profiled rather than sorted CD4+ and CD8+ T cells. Starting ART was linked to a significant rise in TRB diversity, yet even with long-term ART the diversity remained significantly lower than in transplant donor controls. The samples were dated from about 2004 to 2017, and the ART regimens that were used may be less effective than current ART regimens. Since PBMC availability was limited, sequencing covered only the TCR beta chain, with no alpha chain pairing. Compared with controls, HIV repertoires had narrower CDR3 length ranges, and the network structure pointed to an antigen-experienced repertoire that shifted only slightly toward naive after ART. The repertoire was dominated across all time points by expanded TRB clones identified before ART initiation, although this dominance was seen to fluctuate and to decrease in many PLHIV after ART. Inferences about post-ART repertoire changes were limited because no data were available on ART adherence, viral resistance or therapy changes.

Inclusion was restricted to participants for whom at least one PBMC sample before ART initiation and at least two post-ART samples were available. All participants with HIV were treated in the United States of America. Cryopreserved samples of about 0.95-11 million PBMC were thawed and washed before DNA extraction. At the time of the earliest PBMC sample for each participant with HIV, ages ranged from about 20 to 55 years. Per participant, PBMC samples came from 1-4 timepoints prior to ART initiation and 2-8 timepoints following ART initiation, for a median of 7 samples. For every participant, serial HIV viral load, CD4+ T-cell count, ART history and demographic data were obtained. Genomic DNA was extracted from unsorted PBMC with a Qiagen kit on a QIAcube, processed in batches of 12 samples. With regard to this clone: The antigen this receptor binds is unknown. It has no much larger one-base neighbor in the sample; base qualities were not kept.

V is clipped by 7 bases and J by 0 bases, and the sequence between their germline boundaries is 10 bases long. CDR1 and CDR2, per the germline V gene (reference sequence), are LNHDA and SQIVND. Taken from cysteine to phenylalanine, the CDR3 has 15 residues. Of all the DNA, just the CDR3 is kept, 45 bases in frame from base 1. Sequencing of the TRB variable region was done with the immunoSEQ hsTCRB v3.0 assay at survey level resolution. TRB sequencing targeted a depth of roughly 35,000-55,000 T-cell genomes per sample. TRB libraries were pooled and sequenced on an Illumina MiSeq using a v3 150-cycle kit. Concerning the study's data processing: Analysis of repertoires was carried out in R inside a reproducible Nextflow workflow spanning QC, data transformation and analysis. LymphoSeq2, an R package for AIRR-Seq data exploration, was used to implement custom analyses. A handful of samples that yielded fewer than 5000 total TRB sequences were excluded, so that some 190 HIV repertoires were analyzed. Of the approximately 190 retained HIV repertoires, over 55 were collected before and 120 to 130 after ART initiation. Each repertoire was downsampled to 5000 TRB nucleotide sequences, and summary statistics were averaged across 100 downsampling iterations. Only TRB sequences with CDR3 regions of at least seven amino acids were retained for analysis. Two measures captured diversity: a Shannon entropy-derived clonality score and the Gini coefficient. In the repertoire networks, any two of the top 5000 CDR3 amino acid sequences were linked whenever the two sequences differed by an edit distance of one. For TRB CDR3 amino acid sequences, GLIPH2 was used to predict antigen specificity groups and MHC restriction. CDR3 amino acid sequences were matched against VDJdb and McPAS-TCR to flag known CMV, EBV, HIV or tissue antigen associations. Pre-ART, post-ART and control groups were compared with Wilcoxon signed-rank tests and Holm-Bonferroni correction. Drawn from immuneACCESS, this table holds only the in-frame rearrangements with V and J called that TCRdb kept. Clones are partly lost; checked studies trace under half to an unresolved V gene and leave the rest unexplained. For V, J and clone size, that table is used; D and trimming come from the DNA. This sample is represented by 35,000 or so clones; about 83% of them were singletons. The ten most abundant clones make up roughly 7.9% of the sample.

Material: unsorted PBMCs, obtained 0.4 years before starting antiretroviral therapy. The TCR sequence derives from a man aged 18 to 29 with HIV. The chain is encoded by TRBV19 joined to TRBJ2-6; no confident D gene assignment can be made. At the DNA level, the sequence is TGTGCCAGTACTCCGGGCTCCTCTGGGGCCAACGTCCTGACTTTC. Its coded protein is CASTPGSSGANVLTF.